These 30 T cell receptor beta chains share one sample of origin, sequenced in a study of T-cell memory formation after mild COVID-19. From the 5' RACE reads, TCRdb called clonotypes with MiXCR, one entry per CDR3 protein. Of some 100,000 distinct CDR3 sequences listed, roughly 11% are singletons. Sequencing used PBMCs or a T cell subset sorted from them (not recorded which). The receptors come from a man in his late teens or twenties who had mild COVID-19 (a few samples of this study predate the infection). Cell type and time point are not known.

This clonotype was detected only a few times. The chain carries TRBV5-6 and TRBJ1-2; 9 bases are shared with TRBD1. Germline V gene sequence: CDR1 SGHDT, CDR2 YYEEEE. V lost 4 bases and J lost 2; bases outside the gene matches: 3. This CDR3 is built from 14 residues. The CDR3 region has the DNA TGTGCCAGCAGCCTCGGGACAGGGAACTATGGCTACACCTTC. It codes for CASSLGTGNYGYTF.

On this clonotype itself: The junction does not match germline at one end; this may be a read error. The chain employs TRBV4-1 and TRBJ2-2, with 7 bases that match TRBD2. Looked up from germline, CDR1 is MGHRA and CDR2 is YSYEKL. This CDR3 spans 16 amino acids. The CDR3 protein is CASSQALADSTRELFF. The DNA for the CDR3 is TGCGCCAGCAGCCAAGCCCTAGCGGATTCCACCAGGGAGCTGTTTTTT.

This clonotype showed up just a few times. V gene TRBV20-1 combines with J gene TRBJ2-3, with D unresolved. The CDR3 runs 15 residues. Germline CDR1 DFQATT, CDR2 SNEGSKA (reference sequence). Deletions cut 3 bases from V and 0 bases from J, with 13 bases between. The CDR3 spells CSASSSALSTDTQYF. In DNA, the CDR3 is TGCAGTGCTAGTTCGTCAGCGCTTAGCACAGATACGCAGTATTTT.

Only a few counts were recorded for this clonotype. The gene calls are TRBV5-1 and TRBJ1-1, with 10 bases aligning to TRBD1. The trim removed 3 bases at V and 2 bases at J, leaving 7 bases unmatched. The CDR3 is 16 residues long. Germline CDR1 and CDR2: SGHRS and YFSETQ. The CDR3 nucleotides read TGCGCCAGCAGCTCAGGGGACAGGGGCCACAACACTGAAGCTTTCTTT. Protein product: CASSSGDRGHNTEAFF.

The J gene is TRBJ1-6, the V gene TRBV11-1; unclear D gene. V lost 0 bases and J 6 bases, leaving 9 bases between the germline ends. The CDR3 is 15 residues long. The germline gives CDR1 SGHAT, CDR2 FQDESV (reference sequence). CDR3 sequence: CASSLADITNSPLHF. The CDR3 region has the DNA TGTGCCAGCAGCTTAGCCGACATCACTAATTCACCCCTCCACTTT.

This clonotype has a handful of counts. The chain has TRBV10-3 and TRBJ2-7, with D perhaps TRBD1 (5 bases). The V and J ends lost 3 bases and 3 bases respectively, with 9 bases between them. Germline assignment: CDR1 ENHRY and CDR2 SYGVKD. CDR3 length: 13 residues. The CDR3 nucleotides read TGTGCCATCAGTGATAAAGGGGACTACGAGCAGTACGTC. Its protein product is CAISDKGDYEQYV.

A few counts support this clonotype. The genes are TRBV20-1 and TRBJ2-7; tentative D call: TRBD1 (6 bases). The V and J ends lost 4 bases and 2 bases respectively, with 15 bases between them. The CDR3 has 14 amino acids. Germline V gives CDR1 DFQATT, CDR2 SNEGSKA (reference sequence). CDR3 nucleotides: TGCAGTGCTATCAGGGGCCGCCGCGCCTACGAGCAGTACTTC. Translating it yields CSAIRGRRAYEQYF.

V usage is TRBV7-2 and J usage is TRBJ2-1; possible D gene TRBD1, 7 bases. The CDR3 runs 14 residues. Trimming cost V 3 bases and J 4 bases, with 10 bases left between them. Germline CDR1 and CDR2: SGHTA and FQGNSA. The CDR3 sequence: CASSFRGAYNEQFF. The CDR3 DNA is TGTGCCAGCAGCTTCAGGGGGGCTTACAATGAGCAGTTCTTC.

This clonotype was seen ten or more times. The chain joins TRBV12-3 or TRBV12-4 to TRBJ1-5, with D perhaps matching TRBD1 (5 bases). The germline V and J ends were trimmed by 5 bases and 0 bases, with 8 bases remaining between them. The CDR3 extends over 14 amino acids. The DNA for the CDR3 is TGTGCCAGCAGTATGACAGATAGCAATCAGCCCCAGCATTTT. This gives the protein CASSMTDSNQPQHF.

The chain has TRBV6-5 and TRBJ2-1, with D perhaps matching TRBD2 (6 bases). Germline loops: CDR1 MNHEY, CDR2 SVGAGI. V was cut by 4 bases and J by 5 bases, with 12 bases left in between. The CDR3 loop spans 14 amino acids. The CDR3 DNA sequence: TGTGCCAGCAGTTGGAACGGGGGTGACAATGAGCAGTTCTTC. Protein product: CASSWNGGDNEQFF.

The V call is TRBV2, the J call TRBJ2-4; a possible D gene is TRBD1 (5 bases). The V and J ends lost 4 bases and 0 bases respectively, with 16 bases between them. The germline V gene encodes CDR1 SNHLY and CDR2 FYNNEI. The CDR3 is 17 residues long. CDR3 in amino acids: CASSAGRMGLAKNIQYF. The CDR3, as DNA: TGTGCCAGCAGTGCCGGAAGGATGGGGCTAGCCAAAAACATTCAGTACTTC.

This clonotype was seen only a few times. The chain couples TRBV6-6 to TRBJ1-1; D may be TRBD1 (6 bases). V was trimmed by 6 bases and J by 0 bases, leaving 14 bases between them. Germline CDR1 MNHNY, CDR2 SVGAGI (reference sequence). The length of the CDR3 is 15 residues. The CDR3 DNA reads TGTGCCAGCAGACCAGGGGCGAATATGAACACTGAAGCTTTCTTT. Residues: CASRPGANMNTEAFF.

This sequence joins TRBV4-1 and TRBJ2-7, with D uncertain. V was clipped by 0 bases and J by 3 bases, with 9 bases between them. This CDR3 region has 14 residues. Per germline, CDR1 MGHRA and CDR2 YSYEKL. The CDR3 is CASSQEDRYYEQYF. CDR3 bases: TGCGCCAGCAGCCAAGAGGACCGTTACTACGAGCAGTACTTC.

The DNA for the CDR3 is TGCGCCAGCAGCTCGGGACAGGGGGCGCACACCGGGGAGCTGTTTTTT. This sequence encodes CASSSGQGAHTGELFF. The chain links TRBV5-1 to TRBJ2-2; 12 bases fit TRBD1. The germline CDR1 and CDR2 sequences are SGHRS and YFSETQ. V was clipped by 3 bases and J by 3 bases; unmatched bases: 3. This CDR3 has 16 amino acids.

A few counts support this clonotype. The gene calls are TRBV11-3 and TRBJ2-1; 8 nucleotides line up with TRBD1. Germline V lookup: CDR1 SGHNT, CDR2 YENEEA. The CDR3 loop spans 14 amino acids. Losses at the gene ends were 11 bases for V and 4 bases for J; bases not matched to a gene: 10. The CDR3 sequence is CASSQGAKYNEQFF. The CDR3, as DNA: TGTGCCTCCTCCCAGGGGGCAAAATACAATGAGCAGTTCTTC.

This clonotype was found a few times. The gene calls are TRBV25-1 and TRBJ2-7; 7 nucleotides agree with TRBD2. This CDR3 contains 17 residues. V was pared by 4 bases and J by 5 bases, with 17 bases of the junction left unmatched. The V gene's germline CDR1 is MGHDK and CDR2 SYGVNS. The CDR3 DNA follows: TGTGCCAGCAGTGGCCTGGGCGGGGGAGCTTATTTCCACGAGCAGTACTTC. This gives the protein CASSGLGGGAYFHEQYF.

This clonotype has only a few counts. The chain carries TRBV20-1 and TRBJ2-1, with D perhaps being TRBD1 or TRBD2 (5 bases each). V lost 2 bases to trimming and J lost 8 bases, with 19 bases between them. The CDR3 spans 15 residues. CDR1 is DFQATT, CDR2 SNEGSKA, per germline (reference sequence). The CDR3 sequence: CSARTAAGAGHEQFF. The CDR3 DNA is TGCAGTGCTAGAACCGCGGCCGGGGCTGGTCATGAGCAGTTCTTC.

The chain uses TRBV23-1 and TRBJ2-5, with TRBD2 matching 13 bases. TRBV23-1 is annotated as an ORF whose role is uncertain. CDR3 length: 17 amino acids. The V segment lost 3 bases and the J segment 4 bases; nucleotides outside the gene matches: 8. The CDR3 sequence is CASSHRSGLAGLETQYF. CDR3 nucleotide sequence: TGCGCCAGCAGTCACCGATCGGGACTAGCGGGGTTAGAGACCCAGTACTTC.

The V gene is TRBV29-1, the J gene TRBJ2-7; no firm D call. CDR3 length: 13 residues. The V gene lost 3 bases and the J gene lost 1 base, with 10 bases spanning the gap. Germline CDR1 SQVTM, CDR2 ANQGSEA. In DNA form, the CDR3 reads TGCAGCGTTGAGGATCTACAATCCTACGAGCAGTACTTC. Its translation is CSVEDLQSYEQYF.

This clonotype was observed a few times. V usage is TRBV9 and J usage is TRBJ2-3, with a weak D call TRBD2 (5 bases). Germline V gives CDR1 SGDLS, CDR2 YYNGEE. The CDR3 has 16 residues. Deletions cut 4 bases from V and 6 bases from J, with 21 bases between. The DNA of the CDR3 is TGTGCCAGCAGCAATGAGGGCGGACTCCCGAGGGATACGCAGTATTTT. Residues: CASSNEGGLPRDTQYF. Complete variable domain (other parts from reference TRBV9 and TRBJ2-3): DSGVTQTPKHLITATGQRVTLRCSPRSGDLSVYWYQQSLDQGLQFLIQYYNGEERAKGNILERFSAQQFPDLHSELNLSSLELGDSALYFCASSNEGGLPRDTQYFGPGTRLTVL.

The CDR3 region has the DNA TGTGCCAGCAGCCCCAGACAGGGGGCTTCCGATGAGACCCAGTACTTC. The encoded protein is CASSPRQGASDETQYF. The rearrangement uses TRBV4-2 and TRBJ2-5, with 10 bases that match TRBD1. V was pared by 4 bases and J by 5 bases, with 10 bases of the junction left unmatched. Germline V CDR1 and CDR2: LGHNA, YNFKEQ. This CDR3 region has 16 residues.

The chain joins TRBV29-1 to TRBJ1-2; possibly TRBD1 for D (6 bases). This CDR3 is built from 13 residues. V lost 0 bases to trimming and J lost 5 bases, with 10 bases between them. CDR1 is SQVTM, CDR2 ANQGSEA, per germline. CDR3 amino acids: CSVEDQGNYGYTF. DNA for the CDR3: TGCAGCGTTGAAGACCAGGGGAATTATGGCTACACCTTC.

This rearrangement joins TRBV21-1 to TRBJ2-1; the table's TRBD1 call for D was not verified on the DNA. TRBV21-1 is a documented pseudogene. This CDR3 contains 15 residues. Here the CDR3 reads CASSNPGQGAGEQFF. The CDR3 nucleotides read TGTGCCAGCAGCAACCCGGGACAGGGGGCCGGTGAGCAGTTCTTC.

This clonotype showed up just a few times. This chain joins TRBV6-5 and TRBJ2-3; 12 bases fit TRBD2. V dropped 2 bases and J dropped 4; count of bases not matched to a gene: 4. Germline CDR1 reads MNHEY; CDR2 reads SVGAGI. The CDR3 runs to 16 residues. CDR3 loop: CASSYPSGGVPDTQYF. The CDR3, as DNA: TGTGCCAGCAGTTACCCTAGCGGGGGGGTCCCAGATACGCAGTATTTT.

This clonotype has just one count. The chain is built from TRBV24-1 and TRBJ2-1, with 7 positions matching TRBD2. The V gene end was trimmed by 4 bases and the J gene end by 9 bases; junction bases not matched to a gene: 14. Germline loops: CDR1 KGHDR, CDR2 SFDVKD. This CDR3 has 16 residues. The CDR3 loop is CATSEPLAETRREQFF. In DNA form, the CDR3 reads TGTGCCACCAGTGAACCCCTAGCGGAAACCCGGCGTGAGCAGTTCTTC.

The chain is built from TRBV7-9 and TRBJ2-2; a weak D match, TRBD2 (7 bases). Per the germline V gene, CDR1 is SEHNR and CDR2 is FQNEAQ (reference sequence). The CDR3 totals 16 residues. Trimming took off 2 bases at V and 2 bases at J, with 12 bases between the two ends. As DNA, the CDR3 is TGTGCCAGCAGCTTACCTGCGGGGGCCAACACCGGGGAGCTGTTTTTT. This sequence encodes CASSLPAGANTGELFF.

This clonotype was counted only a few times. The gene calls are TRBV4-1 and TRBJ1-2; D ambiguous. Germline CDR1 and CDR2: MGHRA and YSYEKL. The CDR3 is made up of 14 amino acids. Trimming shortened V by 6 bases and J by 2 bases, and 13 bases separated the two germline ends. In DNA, the CDR3 is TGCGCCAGCAGAGATCCGGGCTCGAACTATGGCTACACCTTC. This translates into CASRDPGSNYGYTF.

CDR3 protein: CASSLLGAGANVLTF. CDR3 nucleotide sequence: TGTGCCAGCAGTTTATTGGGCGCTGGGGCCAACGTCCTGACTTTC. This chain connects TRBV27 to TRBJ2-6; D remains unclear. Looked up from germline, CDR1 is MNHEY and CDR2 is SMNVEV (reference sequence). There are 15 residues in the CDR3. The V end was cut by 1 base, the J end by 2 bases, with 6 bases between.

The rearrangement links TRBV6-5 to TRBJ1-5, with D tentatively TRBD1 (5 bases). Germline assignment: CDR1 MNHEY and CDR2 SVGAGI. Trimming shortened V by 5 bases and J by 0 bases, and 5 bases separated the two germline ends. The CDR3 loop spans 13 amino acids. In DNA, the CDR3 is TGTGCCAGCAGTAGGGGTAGCAATCAGCCCCAGCATTTT. Translating it yields CASSRGSNQPQHF.

This clonotype was detected ten times or more. The chain's CDR3 is CSASADLRETQYF. The CDR3 DNA is TGCAGTGCTAGCGCGGACTTAAGAGAGACCCAGTACTTC. The rearrangement joins TRBV20-1 to TRBJ2-5; D is perhaps TRBD2 (5 bases). Germline assignment: CDR1 DFQATT and CDR2 SNEGSKA (reference sequence). The CDR3 contains 13 residues. The V end lost 3 bases, the J end lost 4 bases, and 12 bases lay between the germline ends.